Listed below are T cell receptor beta chains from one sample, sequenced in a study of a mutant IDH1 vaccine in newly diagnosed glioma. The data were produced by immunoSEQ multiplex PCR, yet TCRdb's version contains in-frame clones alone and is incomplete. In the table there are some 90,000 clones, about four fifths of which are singletons. Source: PBMCs, taken from a glioma patient treated with radiotherapy, temozolomide or both. Source of these receptors: a man aged 35-49 years with glioma. Some clones in this sample may be carry-over from other donors' samples. CDR3s include the opening cysteine and the closing phenylalanine or tryptophan. D genes are given only for firm matches. Size is omitted from some rows. Given values are once, few, many or a class for expanded clones.

J: TRBJ1-1; D: .; length: 13; size: once; V: TRBV28; DNA: TGTGCCAGCAGTTTTCCACTTAACACTGAAGCTTTCTTT; CDR3: CASSFPLNTEAFF
J: TRBJ2-5; D: .; length: 12; size: .; V: TRBV29-1; DNA: TGCAGCGTTGAAACGGACCAAGAGACCCAGTACTTC; CDR3: CSVETDQETQYF
J: TRBJ2-7; D: .; length: 12; size: once; V: TRBV7-9; DNA: TGTGCCAGCAGCCCCACTCCTAACGTGCAGTACTTC; CDR3: CASSPTPNVQYF
J: TRBJ2-5; D: .; length: 12; size: .; V: TRBV30; DNA: TGTGCCTGGAGTGTAATGTTGGAGACCCAGTACTTC; CDR3: CAWSVMLETQYF
J: TRBJ1-2; D: .; length: 11; size: .; V: TRBV5-1; DNA: TGCGCCAGCAGCTTGGACCGATCCTACACCTTC; CDR3: CASSLDRSYTF
J: TRBJ1-6; D: .; length: 13; size: once; V: TRBV5-1; DNA: TGCGCCAGCAGCCAAAAGGACCTTTCCCCCCTCCACTTT; CDR3: CASSQKDLSPLHF
J: TRBJ2-7; D: .; length: 14; size: .; V: TRBV6-5; DNA: TGTGCCAGCAGCCTCCGGGACACTGCCTACGAGCAGTACTTC; CDR3: CASSLRDTAYEQYF
J: TRBJ2-5; D: .; length: 11; size: .; V: TRBV6-6; DNA: TGTGCCAGCAGTGCGAAAGAGACCCAGTACTTC; CDR3: CASSAKETQYF
J: TRBJ1-2; D: .; length: 15; size: .; V: TRBV29-1; DNA: TGCAGCGTTGTTCCGGGACCCCCCTCTGGTTATGGCTACACCTTC; CDR3: CSVVPGPPSGYGYTF
J: TRBJ2-4; D: .; length: 13; size: .; V: TRBV10-3; DNA: TGTGCCACTCTGGGGGGAGCCAAAAACATTCAGTACTTC; CDR3: CATLGGAKNIQYF
J: TRBJ1-5; D: .; length: 16; size: .; V: TRBV6-6; DNA: TGTGCCAGCAGTTACTTCCAGGGTGACCCAAGACAGCCCCAGCATTTT; CDR3: CASSYFQGDPRQPQHF
J: TRBJ1-1; D: TRBD1; length: 16; size: .; V: TRBV10-3; DNA: TGTGCCATCAGTGAAAGGGACAGGGGAGGAAATGCTGAAGCTTTCTTT; CDR3: CAISERDRGGNAEAFF
J: TRBJ2-6; D: TRBD1; length: 16; size: once; V: TRBV30; DNA: TGTGCCTTGAGACAGGGTAGGGACTCTGGGGCCAACGTCCTGACTTTC; CDR3: CALRQGRDSGANVLTF
J: TRBJ2-7; D: .; length: 15; size: .; V: TRBV4-1; DNA: TGCGCCAGCAGCCCATCGGGGGCATGGTACTACGAGCAGTACTTC; CDR3: CASSPSGAWYYEQYF
J: TRBJ2-7; D: .; length: 14; size: .; V: TRBV19; DNA: TGTGCCAGTAGTATGGGGACTGCAACCTACGAGCAGTACTTC; CDR3: CASSMGTATYEQYF
J: TRBJ1-1; D: TRBD1; length: 15; size: .; V: TRBV15; DNA: TGTGCCACCAGCAGAGATCCAGGGGGGACGGCTGAAGCTTTCTTT; CDR3: CATSRDPGGTAEAFF
J: TRBJ1-2; D: .; length: 13; size: few; V: TRBV5-1; DNA: TGCGCCAGCAGCTTGAAGGGGGGCTATGGCTACACCTTC; CDR3: CASSLKGGYGYTF
J: TRBJ2-1; D: TRBD2; length: 17; size: .; V: TRBV4-1; DNA: TGCGCCAGCAGCCCATTATTACTAGCGGGGGGGCACAATGAGCAGTTCTTC; CDR3: CASSPLLLAGGHNEQFF
J: TRBJ1-2; D: .; length: 13; size: many; V: TRBV6-1; DNA: TGTGCCAGCAGCGAGTTAGGTGGCTCTGGCTACACCTTC; CDR3: CASSELGGSGYTF
J: TRBJ1-6; D: .; length: 15; size: .; V: TRBV10-3; DNA: TGTGCCATCAGAGGGGAGGGCTCGGGTAATTCACCCCTCCACTTT; CDR3: CAIRGEGSGNSPLHF
J: TRBJ2-1; D: TRBD2; length: 14; size: .; V: TRBV2; DNA: TGTGCCAGCAAGCGGGACCTCTCCTACAATGAGCAGTTCTTC; CDR3: CASKRDLSYNEQFF
J: TRBJ2-5; D: .; length: 14; size: .; V: TRBV5-1; DNA: TGCGCCAGCAGCTCGGGTGGGGGGCAAGAGACCCAGTACTTC; CDR3: CASSSGGGQETQYF
J: TRBJ2-7; D: TRBD1; length: 15; size: once; V: TRBV15; DNA: TGTGCCACCAGCAGAGGGGCAGGGGGTGGATTCGAGCAGTACTTC; CDR3: CATSRGAGGGFEQYF
J: TRBJ2-7; D: TRBD1; length: 15; size: once; V: TRBV5-4; DNA: TGTGCCAGCAGCCCGACAGGGCTCGTTTCTCACGAGCAGTACTTC; CDR3: CASSPTGLVSHEQYF
J: TRBJ1-2; D: .; length: 14; size: .; V: TRBV5-1; DNA: TGCGCCAGCAGCACTGAGGAAGACGCCTATGGCTACACCTTC; CDR3: CASSTEEDAYGYTF
J: TRBJ2-7; D: TRBD1; length: 12; size: .; V: TRBV13; DNA: TGTGCCAGCAGCTCCCCGGGACAGGGTGTGTACTTC; CDR3: CASSSPGQGVYF
J: TRBJ1-4; D: TRBD1; length: 12; size: few; V: TRBV7-9; DNA: TGTGCCATCGACAGGGACAACGAAAAACTGTTTTTT; CDR3: CAIDRDNEKLFF